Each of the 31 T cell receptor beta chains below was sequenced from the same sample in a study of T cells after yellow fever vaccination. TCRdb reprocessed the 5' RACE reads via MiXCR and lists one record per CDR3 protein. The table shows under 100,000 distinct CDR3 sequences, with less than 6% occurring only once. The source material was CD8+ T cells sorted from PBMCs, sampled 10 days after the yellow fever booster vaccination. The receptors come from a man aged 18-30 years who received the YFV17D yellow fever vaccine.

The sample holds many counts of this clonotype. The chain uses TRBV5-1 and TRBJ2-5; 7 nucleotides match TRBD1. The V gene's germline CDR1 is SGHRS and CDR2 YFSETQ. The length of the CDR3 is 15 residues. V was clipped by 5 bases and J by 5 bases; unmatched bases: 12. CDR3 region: CASSTLGGSSETQYF. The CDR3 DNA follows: TGCGCCAGCAGTACCCTAGGGGGCTCCTCGGAGACCCAGTACTTC.

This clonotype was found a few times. The CDR3 DNA reads as TGTGCCAGCAGGGTATCCGGCAATCAGCCCCAGCATTTT. It yields the protein CASRVSGNQPQHF. The chain recombines TRBV6-5 with TRBJ1-5; no reliable D call. The CDR3 length is 13 residues. The V gene's germline CDR1 is MNHEY and CDR2 SVGAGI. V was cut by 6 bases and J by 2 bases, with 8 bases left in between.

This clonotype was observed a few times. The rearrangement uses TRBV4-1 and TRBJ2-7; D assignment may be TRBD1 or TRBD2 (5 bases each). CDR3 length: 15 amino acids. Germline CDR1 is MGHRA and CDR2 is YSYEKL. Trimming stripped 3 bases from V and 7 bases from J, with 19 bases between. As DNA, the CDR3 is TGCGCCAGCAGCCACCGAGAGGGGCTTAGGGGTGAGCAGTACTTC. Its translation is CASSHREGLRGEQYF.

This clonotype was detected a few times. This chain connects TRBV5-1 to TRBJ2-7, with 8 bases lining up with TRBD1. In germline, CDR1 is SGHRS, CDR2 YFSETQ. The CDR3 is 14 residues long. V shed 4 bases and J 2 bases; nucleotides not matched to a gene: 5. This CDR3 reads CASSHWDRTYEQYF. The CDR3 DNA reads TGCGCCAGCAGCCACTGGGACAGGACCTACGAGCAGTACTTC.

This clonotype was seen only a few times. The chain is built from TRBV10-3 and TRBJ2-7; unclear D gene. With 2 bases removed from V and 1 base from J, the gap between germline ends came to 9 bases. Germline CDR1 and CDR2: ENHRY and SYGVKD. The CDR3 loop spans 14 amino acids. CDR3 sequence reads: CAISESVGSYEQYF. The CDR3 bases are TGTGCCATCAGTGAGAGTGTCGGATCCTACGAGCAGTACTTC.

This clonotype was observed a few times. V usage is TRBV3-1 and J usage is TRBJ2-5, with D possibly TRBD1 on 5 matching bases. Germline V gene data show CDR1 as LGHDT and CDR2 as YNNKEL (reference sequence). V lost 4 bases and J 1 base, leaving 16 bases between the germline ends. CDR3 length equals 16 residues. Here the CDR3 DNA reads TGTGCCAGCAGCCGGGGCAATATATTAATCCAAGAGACCCAGTACTTC. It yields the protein CASSRGNILIQETQYF.

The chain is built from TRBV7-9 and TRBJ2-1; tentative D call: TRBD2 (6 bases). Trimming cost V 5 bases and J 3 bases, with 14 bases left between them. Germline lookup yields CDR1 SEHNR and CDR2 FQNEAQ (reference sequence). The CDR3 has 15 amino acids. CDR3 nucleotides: TGTGCCAGCAGCCAACCGGGACTGATCTACAATGAGCAGTTCTTC. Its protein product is CASSQPGLIYNEQFF.

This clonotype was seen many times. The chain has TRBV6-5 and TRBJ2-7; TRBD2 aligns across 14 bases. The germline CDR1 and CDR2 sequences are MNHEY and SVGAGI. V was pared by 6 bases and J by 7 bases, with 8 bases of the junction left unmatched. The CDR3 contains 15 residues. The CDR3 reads CASSSGTSGGGEQYV. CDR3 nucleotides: TGTGCCAGCAGCTCCGGGACTAGCGGGGGAGGGGAGCAGTACGTC.

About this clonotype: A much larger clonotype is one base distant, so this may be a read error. CDR3: CASSDGGLGMDTQYF. CDR3 nucleotides: TGTGCCAGCAGTGACGGAGGTCTCGGGATGGATACGCAGTATTTT. The chain links TRBV2 to TRBJ2-3, with D perhaps TRBD2 (5 bases). Between the trimmed V and J ends, which lost 3 bases and 6 bases, there was a span of 16 bases. The CDR3 runs to 15 residues. In germline, CDR1 is SNHLY, CDR2 FYNNEI.

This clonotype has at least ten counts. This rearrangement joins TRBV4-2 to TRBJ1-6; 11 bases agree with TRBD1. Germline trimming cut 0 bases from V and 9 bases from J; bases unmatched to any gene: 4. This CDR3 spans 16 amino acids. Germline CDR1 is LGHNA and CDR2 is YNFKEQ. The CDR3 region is CASSQDRGTGGSPLHF. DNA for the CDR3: TGTGCCAGCAGCCAAGATCGGGGGACAGGGGGTTCACCCCTCCACTTT.

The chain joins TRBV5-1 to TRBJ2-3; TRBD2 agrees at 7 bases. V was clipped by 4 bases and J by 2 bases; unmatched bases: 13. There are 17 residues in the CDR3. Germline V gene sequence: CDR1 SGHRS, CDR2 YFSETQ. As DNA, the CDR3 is TGCGCCAGCAGCAGAAGACCCCGGGACTATGACACAGATACGCAGTATTTT. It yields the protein CASSRRPRDYDTDTQYF.

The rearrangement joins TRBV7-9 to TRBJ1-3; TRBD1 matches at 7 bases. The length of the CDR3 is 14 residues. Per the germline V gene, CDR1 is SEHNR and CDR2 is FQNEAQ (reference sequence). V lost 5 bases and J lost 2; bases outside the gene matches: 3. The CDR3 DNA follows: TGTGCCAGCAGCCGGACAGGTGCTGGAAACACCATATATTTT. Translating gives CASSRTGAGNTIYF.

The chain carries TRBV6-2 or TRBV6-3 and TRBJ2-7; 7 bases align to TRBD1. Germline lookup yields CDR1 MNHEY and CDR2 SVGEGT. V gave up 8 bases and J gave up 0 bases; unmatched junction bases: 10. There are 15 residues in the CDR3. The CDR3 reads CASFGPQGSSYEQYF. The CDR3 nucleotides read TGTGCCAGCTTTGGCCCACAGGGGAGCTCCTACGAGCAGTACTTC.

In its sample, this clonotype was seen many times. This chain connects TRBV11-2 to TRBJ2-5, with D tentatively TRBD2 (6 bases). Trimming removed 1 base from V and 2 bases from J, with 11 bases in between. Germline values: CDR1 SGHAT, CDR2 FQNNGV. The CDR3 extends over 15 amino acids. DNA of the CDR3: TGTGCCAGCAGCTTAGCCCCTGGGGGGCAAGAGACCCAGTACTTC. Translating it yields CASSLAPGGQETQYF.

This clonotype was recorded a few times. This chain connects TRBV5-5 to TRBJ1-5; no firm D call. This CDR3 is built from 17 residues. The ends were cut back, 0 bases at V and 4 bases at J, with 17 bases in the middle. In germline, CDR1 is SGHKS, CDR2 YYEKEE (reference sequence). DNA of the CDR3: TGTGCCAGCAGCTTGGCGGCCAGCCCAATGGGGAATCAGCCCCAGCATTTT. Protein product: CASSLAASPMGNQPQHF.

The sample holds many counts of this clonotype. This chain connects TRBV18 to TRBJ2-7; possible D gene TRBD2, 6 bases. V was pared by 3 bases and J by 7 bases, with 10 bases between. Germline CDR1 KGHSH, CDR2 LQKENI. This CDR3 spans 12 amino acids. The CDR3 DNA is TGTGCCAGCTCACCGGCGCGGGGAGAGCAGTACTTC. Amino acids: CASSPARGEQYF.

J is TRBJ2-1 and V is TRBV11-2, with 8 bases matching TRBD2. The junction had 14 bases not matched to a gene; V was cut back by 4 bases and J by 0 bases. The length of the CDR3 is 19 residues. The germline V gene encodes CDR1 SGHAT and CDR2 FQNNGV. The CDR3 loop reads CASSWGMLAGRSSYNEQFF. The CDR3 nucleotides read TGTGCCAGCAGCTGGGGGATGTTAGCGGGGAGGAGCTCCTACAATGAGCAGTTCTTC.

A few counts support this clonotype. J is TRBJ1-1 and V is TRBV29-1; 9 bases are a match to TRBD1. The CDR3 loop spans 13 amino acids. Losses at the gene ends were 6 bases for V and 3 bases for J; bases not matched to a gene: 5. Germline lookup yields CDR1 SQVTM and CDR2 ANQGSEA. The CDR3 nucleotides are TGCAGCGTAGACAGGGGGTACCACACTGAAGCTTTCTTT. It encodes CSVDRGYHTEAFF.

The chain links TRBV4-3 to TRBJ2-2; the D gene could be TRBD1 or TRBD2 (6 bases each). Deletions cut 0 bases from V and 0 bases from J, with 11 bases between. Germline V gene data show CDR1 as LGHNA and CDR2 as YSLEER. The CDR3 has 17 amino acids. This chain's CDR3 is CASSQDLGGANTGELFF. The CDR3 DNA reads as TGCGCCAGCAGCCAAGATCTGGGGGGCGCGAACACCGGGGAGCTGTTTTTT.

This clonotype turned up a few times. CDR3 region: CASSESPSNQPQHF. The CDR3 DNA reads as TGTGCCAGCAGTGAATCCCCGAGCAATCAGCCCCAGCATTTT. The rearrangement joins TRBV2 to TRBJ1-5; D is unresolved. The V and J ends lost 2 bases and 1 base respectively, with 6 bases between them. The CDR3 is 14 residues long. Looked up from germline, CDR1 is SNHLY and CDR2 is FYNNEI.

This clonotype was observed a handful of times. The DNA of the CDR3 is TGTGCCACTAAGGACCCGAAGACCCAAGAGACCCAGTACTTC. It is translated as CATKDPKTQETQYF. The chain is built from TRBV15 and TRBJ2-5; D not resolved. Germline CDR1 and CDR2: LNHNV and YYDKDF (reference sequence). The CDR3 length is 14 residues. The V end was cut by 9 bases, the J end by 1 base, with 15 bases between.

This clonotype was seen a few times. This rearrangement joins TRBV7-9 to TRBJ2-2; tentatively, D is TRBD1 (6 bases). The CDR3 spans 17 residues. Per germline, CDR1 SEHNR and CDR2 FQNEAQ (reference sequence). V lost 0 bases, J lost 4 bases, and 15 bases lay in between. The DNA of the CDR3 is TGTGCCAGCAGCTTAGCTCGGGACACCCATAGCACCGGGGAGCTGTTTTTT. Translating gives CASSLARDTHSTGELFF.

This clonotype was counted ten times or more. The CDR3, as DNA: TGTGCCAGCAGCTTCGGGGGCCCTCGGGAGACCCAGTACTTC. Protein: CASSFGGPRETQYF. The chain recombines TRBV7-9 with TRBJ2-5, with D possibly called TRBD1 or TRBD2 (6 bases each). This CDR3 region has 14 residues. The V and J ends lost 3 bases and 5 bases respectively, with 13 bases between them. Germline lookup yields CDR1 SEHNR and CDR2 FQNEAQ (reference sequence).

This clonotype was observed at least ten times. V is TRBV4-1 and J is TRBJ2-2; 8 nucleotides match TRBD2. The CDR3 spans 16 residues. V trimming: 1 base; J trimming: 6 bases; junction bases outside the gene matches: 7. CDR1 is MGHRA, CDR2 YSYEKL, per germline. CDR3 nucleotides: TGCGCCAGCAGCCAAGTGGCTAGCGGGTTCGCCGGGGAGCTGTTTTTT. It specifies CASSQVASGFAGELFF.

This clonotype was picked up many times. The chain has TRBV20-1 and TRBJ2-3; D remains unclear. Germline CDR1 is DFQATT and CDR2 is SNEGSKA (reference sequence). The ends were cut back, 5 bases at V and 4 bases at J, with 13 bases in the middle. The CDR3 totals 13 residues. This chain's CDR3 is CSAGRTGADTQYF. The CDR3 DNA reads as TGCAGTGCTGGAAGGACCGGTGCAGATACGCAGTATTTT.

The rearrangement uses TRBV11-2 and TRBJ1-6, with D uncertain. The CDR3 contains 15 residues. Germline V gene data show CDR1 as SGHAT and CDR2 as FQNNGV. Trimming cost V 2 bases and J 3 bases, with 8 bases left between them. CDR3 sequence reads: CASSLSLGYNSPLHF. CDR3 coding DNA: TGTGCCAGCAGCTTATCTCTTGGCTATAATTCACCCCTCCACTTT.

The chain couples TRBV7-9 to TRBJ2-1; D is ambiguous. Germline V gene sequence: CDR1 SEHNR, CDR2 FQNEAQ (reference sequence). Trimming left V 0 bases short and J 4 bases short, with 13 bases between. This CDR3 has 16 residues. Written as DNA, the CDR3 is TGTGCCAGCAGCTTAGCGGGCTTGGGTCCTTACAATGAGCAGTTCTTC. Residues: CASSLAGLGPYNEQFF.

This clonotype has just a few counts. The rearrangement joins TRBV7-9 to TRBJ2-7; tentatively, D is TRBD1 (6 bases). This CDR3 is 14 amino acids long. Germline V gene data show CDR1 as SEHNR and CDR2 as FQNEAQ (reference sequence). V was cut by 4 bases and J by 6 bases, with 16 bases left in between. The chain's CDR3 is CASSSDEGVIEQYF. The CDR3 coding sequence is TGTGCCAGCAGCTCAGATGAGGGGGTCATCGAGCAGTACTTC.

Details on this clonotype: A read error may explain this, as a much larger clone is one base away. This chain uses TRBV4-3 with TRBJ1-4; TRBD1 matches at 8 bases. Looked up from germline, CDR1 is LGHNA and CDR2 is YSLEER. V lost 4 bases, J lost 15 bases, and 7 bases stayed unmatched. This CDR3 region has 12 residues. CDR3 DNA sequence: TGCGCCAGCAGCCCGGGGACAGGCAAAGTGTTTTTT. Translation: CASSPGTGKVFF.

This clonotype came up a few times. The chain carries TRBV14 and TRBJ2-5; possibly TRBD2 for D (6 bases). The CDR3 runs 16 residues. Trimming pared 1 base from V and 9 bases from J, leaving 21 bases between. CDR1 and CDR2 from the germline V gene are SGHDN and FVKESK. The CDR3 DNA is TGTGCCAGCAGCCAAGCGGCGATGGGGCCGGGGGTGGCCCAGTACTTC. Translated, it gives CASSQAAMGPGVAQYF.

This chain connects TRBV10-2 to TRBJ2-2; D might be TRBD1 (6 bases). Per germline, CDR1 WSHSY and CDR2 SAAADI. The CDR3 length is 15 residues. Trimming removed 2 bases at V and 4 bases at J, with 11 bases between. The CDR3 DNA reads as TGCGCCAGCAGTGAGCGGACAGTCGGCACCGGGGAGCTGTTTTTT. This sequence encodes CASSERTVGTGELFF.